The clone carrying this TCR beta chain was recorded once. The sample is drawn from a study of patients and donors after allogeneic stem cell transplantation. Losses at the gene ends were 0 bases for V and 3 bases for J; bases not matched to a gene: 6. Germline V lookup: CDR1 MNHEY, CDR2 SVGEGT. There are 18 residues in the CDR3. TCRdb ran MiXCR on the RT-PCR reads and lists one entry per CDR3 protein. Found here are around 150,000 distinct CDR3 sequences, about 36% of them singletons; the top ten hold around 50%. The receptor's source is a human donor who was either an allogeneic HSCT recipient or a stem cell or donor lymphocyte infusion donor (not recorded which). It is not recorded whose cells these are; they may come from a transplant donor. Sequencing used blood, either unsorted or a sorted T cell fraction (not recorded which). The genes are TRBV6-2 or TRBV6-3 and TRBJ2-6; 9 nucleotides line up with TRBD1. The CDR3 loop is CASSYSGQGPFGANVLTF. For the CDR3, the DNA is TGTGCCAGCAGTTACTCGGGACAGGGTCCGTTTGGGGCCAACGTCCTGACTTTC.